This T cell receptor (beta chain) was sequenced during a study of T cell repertoires in cytomegalovirus infection. Overall study results and limits: Summed public TCR beta family frequency identified CMV carriers bearing the relevant HLA.

Comments on this clonotype: The antigen is undetermined. One end of the junction fails to match germline, which may point to a read error.

TCRdb re-called the reads with MiXCR, one entry per CDR3 protein. The repertoire holds about 920,000 distinct CDR3 sequences, with around 31% as singletons. Here the sequenced sample was cultured CD8+ T cells from PBMCs, taken from culture after CMV antigen stimulation. The receptor comes from a human donor in good health (CMV status not recorded). Some clones in this sample may be carry-over from other donors' samples.

This CDR3 reads CASSLGTSGGASYDEQFF. The DNA for the CDR3 is TGTGCCAGCAGCTTAGGGACTAGCGGGGGAGCTTCCTACGATGAGCAGTTCTTC. The V and J genes are TRBV7-6 and TRBJ2-1, with 13 nucleotides matching TRBD2. Germline CDR1 SGHVS, CDR2 FNYEAQ. The CDR3 runs 18 residues.